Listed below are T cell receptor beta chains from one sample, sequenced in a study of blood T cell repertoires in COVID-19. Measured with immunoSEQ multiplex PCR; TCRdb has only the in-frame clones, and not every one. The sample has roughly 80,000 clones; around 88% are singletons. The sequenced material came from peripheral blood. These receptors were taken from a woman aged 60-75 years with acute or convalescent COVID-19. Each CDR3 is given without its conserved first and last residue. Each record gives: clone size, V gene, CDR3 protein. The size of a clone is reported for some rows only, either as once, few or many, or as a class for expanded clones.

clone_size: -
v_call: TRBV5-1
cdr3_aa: ASSLSSVNYGYT

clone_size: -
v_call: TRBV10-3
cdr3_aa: AINPTGGGNEQY

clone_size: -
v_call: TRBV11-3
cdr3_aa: ASSWDRADTIY

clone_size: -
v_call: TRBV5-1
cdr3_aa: ASSWGGRGTGETQY

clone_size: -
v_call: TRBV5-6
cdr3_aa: ASSLARGRSTEAF

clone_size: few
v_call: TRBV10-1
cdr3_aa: ASSDRGSNQPQH

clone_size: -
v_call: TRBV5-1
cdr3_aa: ASRLDWNYGYT

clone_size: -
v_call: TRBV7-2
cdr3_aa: ASSPGVVNQPQH

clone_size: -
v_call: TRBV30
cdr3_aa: AWRVPGDKQF

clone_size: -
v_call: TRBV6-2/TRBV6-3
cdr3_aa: ASSATGFTDTQY

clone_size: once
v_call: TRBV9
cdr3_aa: ATGPSPGYTIY

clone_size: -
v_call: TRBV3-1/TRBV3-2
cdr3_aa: ASRRGNNEQF

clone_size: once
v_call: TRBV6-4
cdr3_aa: ASSARGGGARADEQF

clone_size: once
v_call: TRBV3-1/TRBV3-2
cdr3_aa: ASRRASGSSYEQY

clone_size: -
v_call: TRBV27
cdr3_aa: ASSPRQGNYGYT

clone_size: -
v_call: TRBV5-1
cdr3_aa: ASIRQPGDTEAF

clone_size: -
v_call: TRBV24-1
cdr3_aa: ATSDLGLAGDNEQF

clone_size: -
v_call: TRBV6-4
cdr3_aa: ASSLSGILYNEQF

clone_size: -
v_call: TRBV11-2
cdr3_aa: ASSVNLPGGGPYEQY

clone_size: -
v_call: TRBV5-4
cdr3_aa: ASGPPRQGRNEQF

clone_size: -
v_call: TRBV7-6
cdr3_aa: ASSRGQTNYGYT

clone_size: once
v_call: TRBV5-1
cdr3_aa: ASNSDRASYEQY

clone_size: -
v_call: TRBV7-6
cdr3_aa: ASSSTWNEQF

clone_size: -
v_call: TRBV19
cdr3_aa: ASIAGGGTDTQY

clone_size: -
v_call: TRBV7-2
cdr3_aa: ASSPTSGVSYEQY

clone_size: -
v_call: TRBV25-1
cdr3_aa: ASGSTGRGQY

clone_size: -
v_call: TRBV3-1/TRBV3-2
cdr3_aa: ASSPGVSRLYGYT

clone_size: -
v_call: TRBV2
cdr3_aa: ASSVTEQY

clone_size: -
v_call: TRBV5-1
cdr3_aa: ASSGRQGRTDTQY

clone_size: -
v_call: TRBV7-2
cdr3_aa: ASSLTGTPYNEQF

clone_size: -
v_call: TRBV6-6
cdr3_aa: ASSQPTGVSRAKNIQY

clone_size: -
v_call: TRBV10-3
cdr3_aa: AISETDTGELF

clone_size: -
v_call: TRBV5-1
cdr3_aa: ASSAGAGGLQPQH

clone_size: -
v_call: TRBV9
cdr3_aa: ASSVAPLSSGNTIY

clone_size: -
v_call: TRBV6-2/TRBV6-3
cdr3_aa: ASSNWGMNTEAF

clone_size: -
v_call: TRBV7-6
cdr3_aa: ASSTGRATNEKLF

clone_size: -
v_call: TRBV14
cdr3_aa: ASSQEAGTNYGYT

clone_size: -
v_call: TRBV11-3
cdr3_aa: ASSHGRGTYNEQF

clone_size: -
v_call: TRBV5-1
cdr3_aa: ASSNRGQASSYEQY

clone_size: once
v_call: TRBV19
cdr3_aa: ASSIRTDSNQPQH

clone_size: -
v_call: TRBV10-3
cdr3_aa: AISLQGGYGYT

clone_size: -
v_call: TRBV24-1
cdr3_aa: ATGGSSGEQF

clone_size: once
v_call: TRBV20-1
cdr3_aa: SARLAFGYT

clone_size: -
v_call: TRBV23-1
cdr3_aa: ASSQTPWGRQGHPLRNSNQPQH

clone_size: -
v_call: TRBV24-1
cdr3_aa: ATRMTGKWGLDGYT

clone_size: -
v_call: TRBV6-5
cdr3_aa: ASTQSVGGNAF

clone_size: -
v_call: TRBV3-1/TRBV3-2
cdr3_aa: ASSRDRGTQY

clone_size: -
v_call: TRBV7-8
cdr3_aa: ASSLAPGGGYEQY

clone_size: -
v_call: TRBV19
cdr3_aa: ASSIKGSNSPLH

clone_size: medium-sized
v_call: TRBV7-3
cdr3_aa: ASSLGVPPGGFSNQPQH

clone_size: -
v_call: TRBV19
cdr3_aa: ATPGGGTTSGNTIY

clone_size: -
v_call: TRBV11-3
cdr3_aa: ASSSTGPNTGELF

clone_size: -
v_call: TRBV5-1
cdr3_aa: ASSQGQQVSPLH

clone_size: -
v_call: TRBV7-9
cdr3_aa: ASSLSQREPAGELF

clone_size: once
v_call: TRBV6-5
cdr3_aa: ASRDSGGSGAF